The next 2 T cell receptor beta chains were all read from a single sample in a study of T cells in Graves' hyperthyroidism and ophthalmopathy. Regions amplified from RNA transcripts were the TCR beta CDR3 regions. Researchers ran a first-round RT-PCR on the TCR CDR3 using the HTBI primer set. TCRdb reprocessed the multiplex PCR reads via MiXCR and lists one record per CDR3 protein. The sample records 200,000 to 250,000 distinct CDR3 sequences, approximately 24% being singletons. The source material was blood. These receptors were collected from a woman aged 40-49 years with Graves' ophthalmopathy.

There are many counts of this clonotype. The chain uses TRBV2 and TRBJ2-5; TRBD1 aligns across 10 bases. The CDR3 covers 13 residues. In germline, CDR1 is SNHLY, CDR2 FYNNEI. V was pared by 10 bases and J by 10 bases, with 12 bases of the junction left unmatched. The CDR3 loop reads CATTGTGVGYQYF. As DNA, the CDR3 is TGTGCCACCACCGGGACAGGGGTCGGGTACCAGTACTTC.

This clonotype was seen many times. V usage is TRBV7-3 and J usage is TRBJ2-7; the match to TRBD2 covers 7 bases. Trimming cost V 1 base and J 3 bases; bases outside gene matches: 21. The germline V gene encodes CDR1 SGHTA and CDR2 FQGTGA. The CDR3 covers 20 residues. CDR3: CASSLISWEGWDELHYEQYF. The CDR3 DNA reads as TGTGCCAGCAGCTTAATATCGTGGGAGGGCTGGGACGAGCTCCACTACGAGCAGTACTTC.